Listed below are T cell receptor beta chains from one sample, sequenced in a study of cytomegalovirus exposure and HLA in healthy donors. The repertoire was sequenced with immunoSEQ multiplex PCR; TCRdb's copy has only in-frame clones and lacks some. This table holds about 110,000 clones, around 89% found once. Sequencing input: PBMCs. These TCRs come from a woman under 40 in good health and CMV-seropositive. Both conserved end residues are part of each CDR3. D genes are given only for firm matches. A row's size may be missing; if present it is once, few, many or a size class.

D: TRBD2; V: TRBV5-6; J: TRBJ2-7; size: .; CDR3: CASTEAGPRSSYEQYF; DNA: TGTGCCAGCACCGAAGCGGGGCCCCGAAGCTCCTACGAGCAGTACTTC
D: .; V: TRBV20-1; J: TRBJ2-1; size: .; CDR3: CSAEQGGEQFF; DNA: TGCAGTGCGGAACAGGGTGGAGAGCAGTTCTTC
D: .; V: TRBV5-1; J: TRBJ2-5; size: .; CDR3: CASRQNPQIQETQYF; DNA: TGCGCCAGCAGACAGAACCCACAGATCCAAGAGACCCAGTACTTC
D: TRBD1; V: TRBV19; J: TRBJ1-5; size: .; CDR3: CASTPGTGNQPQHF; DNA: TGTGCCAGTACCCCCGGGACAGGGAATCAGCCCCAGCATTTT
D: TRBD1; V: TRBV7-9; J: TRBJ2-7; size: .; CDR3: CASSSDRVKWYEQYF; DNA: TGTGCCAGCAGCTCCGACAGGGTGAAGTGGTACGAGCAGTACTTC
D: .; V: TRBV29-1; J: TRBJ1-1; size: once; CDR3: CSVARAVATEAFF; DNA: TGCAGCGTTGCGAGGGCAGTGGCCACTGAAGCTTTCTTT
D: TRBD2; V: TRBV9; J: TRBJ2-1; size: .; CDR3: CASSGLAGGTIEQFF; DNA: TGTGCCAGCAGCGGACTAGCGGGAGGGACAATTGAGCAGTTCTTC
D: .; V: TRBV19; J: TRBJ1-1; size: .; CDR3: CASTLQGSTEAFF; DNA: TGTGCCAGTACCCTACAGGGTAGCACTGAAGCTTTCTTT
D: TRBD1; V: TRBV9; J: TRBJ1-1; size: .; CDR3: CASSETGGDVTEAFF; DNA: TGTGCCAGCAGCGAGACAGGGGGGGACGTCACTGAAGCTTTCTTT
D: TRBD2; V: TRBV5-1; J: TRBJ2-7; size: .; CDR3: CASSTRGGLADVEQYF; DNA: TGCGCCAGCAGCACCCGCGGGGGACTAGCTGATGTTGAGCAGTACTTC
D: TRBD1; V: TRBV4-3; J: TRBJ1-2; size: .; CDR3: CASSQSDRGPDPYTF; DNA: TGCGCCAGCAGCCAAAGCGACAGGGGGCCGGATCCCTACACCTTC
D: TRBD1; V: TRBV4-3; J: TRBJ1-1; size: .; CDR3: CASSQDPGQGASKTFF; DNA: TGCGCCAGCAGCCAAGACCCGGGACAGGGGGCGAGTAAAACTTTCTTT
D: TRBD1; V: TRBV11-2; J: TRBJ1-2; size: few; CDR3: CASSLTGARGYTF; DNA: TGTGCCAGCAGCTTGACAGGGGCCCGCGGCTACACCTTC
D: .; V: TRBV6-6; J: TRBJ2-7; size: .; CDR3: CASSYSPSQGPEQYF; DNA: TGTGCCAGCAGTTACTCGCCGTCGCAGGGGCCGGAGCAGTACTTC
D: .; V: TRBV28; J: TRBJ1-4; size: .; CDR3: CASSKSLGRSGKLFF; DNA: TGTGCCAGCAGCAAATCTCTCGGCCGGAGCGGAAAACTGTTTTTT
D: .; V: TRBV18; J: TRBJ1-2; size: once; CDR3: CASSPRRSGGSPSSDGYTF; DNA: TGTGCCAGCTCACCACGGAGGTCGGGGGGCAGCCCCTCTTCTGATGGCTACACCTTC
D: TRBD2; V: TRBV6-5; J: TRBJ2-7; size: .; CDR3: CASSYSGEGSYEQYF; DNA: TGTGCCAGCAGTTACTCAGGGGAGGGGTCCTACGAGCAGTACTTC
D: .; V: TRBV10-3; J: TRBJ2-7; size: .; CDR3: CAISGWGSNYEQYF; DNA: TGTGCCATCAGTGGTTGGGGCTCAAATTACGAGCAGTACTTC
D: .; V: TRBV6-5; J: TRBJ2-7; size: .; CDR3: CASSRTASSYEQYF; DNA: TGTGCCAGCAGTCGCACCGCCAGCTCCTACGAGCAGTACTTC
D: .; V: TRBV7-3; J: TRBJ2-1; size: .; CDR3: CASSLTGLPYNEQFF; DNA: TGTGCCAGCAGCTTAACGGGGCTACCCTACAATGAGCAGTTCTTC
D: TRBD2; V: TRBV4-2; J: TRBJ2-2; size: .; CDR3: CASSQEASGGDTGELFF; DNA: TGTGCCAGCAGCCAAGAAGCTAGCGGGGGGGACACCGGGGAGCTGTTTTTT
D: .; V: TRBV6-6; J: TRBJ2-1; size: .; CDR3: CASRQKNYNEQFF; DNA: TGTGCCAGCAGACAGAAGAACTACAATGAGCAGTTCTTC
D: TRBD2; V: TRBV5-1; J: TRBJ2-1; size: .; CDR3: CASSLGLAGASEQFF; DNA: TGCGCCAGCAGCTTGGGCCTAGCGGGAGCTAGTGAGCAGTTCTTC
D: .; V: TRBV7-2; J: TRBJ2-7; size: once; CDR3: CASSLDPSSYEQYF; DNA: TGTGCCAGCAGCTTAGATCCGAGCTCCTACGAGCAGTACTTC
D: .; V: TRBV19; J: TRBJ1-5; size: .; CDR3: CASKGDSNQPQHF; DNA: TGTGCCAGTAAAGGGGATAGCAATCAGCCCCAGCATTTT
D: .; V: TRBV7-9; J: TRBJ2-7; size: .; CDR3: CASSPRSAAYEQYF; DNA: TGTGCCAGCAGCCCACGCAGCGCAGCATACGAGCAGTACTTC
D: TRBD1; V: TRBV2; J: TRBJ1-2; size: .; CDR3: CASNEPGQGARGYGYTF; DNA: TGTGCCAGCAACGAACCCGGACAGGGGGCGCGAGGCTATGGCTACACCTTC
D: .; V: TRBV28; J: TRBJ2-7; size: .; CDR3: CASREQGPLAYEQYF; DNA: TGTGCCAGCAGGGAACAGGGTCCCCTGGCCTACGAGCAGTACTTC
D: .; V: TRBV30; J: TRBJ1-2; size: .; CDR3: CAWSVNGGGYTF; DNA: TGTGCCTGGAGTGTAAACGGCGGTGGCTACACCTTC
D: TRBD1; V: TRBV18; J: TRBJ2-5; size: .; CDR3: CASSLDRVQETQYF; DNA: TGTGCCAGCTCACTTGACAGGGTACAAGAGACCCAGTACTTC
D: .; V: TRBV9; J: TRBJ2-3; size: .; CDR3: CASSVGLGDTQYF; DNA: TGTGCCAGCAGCGTAGGGCTCGGGGATACGCAGTATTTT
D: TRBD2; V: TRBV6-1; J: TRBJ2-7; size: .; CDR3: CASSEPLAGVAGEQYF; DNA: TGTGCCAGCAGTGAACCACTAGCGGGAGTTGCGGGCGAGCAGTACTTC
D: .; V: TRBV5-5; J: TRBJ2-7; size: once; CDR3: CASSFGRGSYEQYF; DNA: TGTGCCAGCAGCTTTGGCAGGGGATCCTACGAGCAGTACTTC
D: .; V: TRBV15; J: TRBJ2-5; size: .; CDR3: CATSRVVIGETQYF; DNA: TGTGCCACCAGCAGAGTAGTTATCGGGGAGACCCAGTACTTC
D: TRBD1; V: TRBV5-1; J: TRBJ2-4; size: once; CDR3: CASSWGTGATKNIQYF; DNA: TGCGCCAGCAGCTGGGGGACAGGGGCTACCAAAAACATTCAGTACTTC
D: TRBD2; V: TRBV28; J: TRBJ2-5; size: .; CDR3: CASSFSGTSGTDF; DNA: TGTGCCAGCAGTTTTTCAGGGACTAGCGGGACCGACTTC
D: .; V: TRBV4-3; J: TRBJ2-7; size: .; CDR3: CASSQDRGVYEQYF; DNA: TGCGCCAGCAGCCAAGACAGGGGCGTGTACGAGCAGTACTTC
D: .; V: TRBV6-1; J: TRBJ1-2; size: .; CDR3: CASSPGTNYGYTF; DNA: TGTGCCAGCAGCCCCGGGACAAACTATGGCTACACCTTC
D: TRBD2; V: TRBV7-3; J: TRBJ2-1; size: few; CDR3: CASSLPGGNEQFF; DNA: TGTGCCAGCAGCCTCCCGGGGGGAAATGAGCAGTTCTTC
D: TRBD1; V: TRBV28; J: TRBJ1-1; size: .; CDR3: CASSSTGTSTEAFF; DNA: TGTGCCAGCAGTTCGACAGGGACGAGTACTGAAGCTTTCTTT
D: TRBD1; V: TRBV4-1; J: TRBJ2-1; size: .; CDR3: CASSVTGVSEQFF; DNA: TGCGCCAGCAGCGTTACAGGGGTTAGTGAGCAGTTCTTC